Detailed here is one T cell receptor beta chain. The antigen is unknown. The sample originates from a study of T cell responses to AZD1222 COVID-19 vaccine. Study background: Analyses pooled second doses at about 4 or about 12 weeks. General study results and limits: Clonal diversity may have been underestimated in mostly white British donors. Two AZD1222 doses significantly raised spike-specific TCR breadth and depth over controls. Baseline testing showed seropositivity in only six AZD1222 recipients.

Per the germline V gene, CDR1 is SEHNR and CDR2 is FQNEAQ (reference sequence). Trimming cost V 4 bases and J 4 bases, with 7 bases left between them. The CDR3 runs 12 residues. Repertoires were generated with immunoSEQ multiplex PCR, while TCRdb's copy carries only in-frame clones and drops some. The table shows about 92,000 clones, with under 90% occurring only once. The material was peripheral blood, obtained on day 0 of AZD1222 vaccination. This chain joins TRBV7-9 and TRBJ1-2, with no clear D. The clonotype comes from an adult in good health. Here the CDR3 DNA reads TGTGCCAGCAGCTCGACGGGCTATGGCTACACCTTC. Residues: CASSSTGYGYTF.